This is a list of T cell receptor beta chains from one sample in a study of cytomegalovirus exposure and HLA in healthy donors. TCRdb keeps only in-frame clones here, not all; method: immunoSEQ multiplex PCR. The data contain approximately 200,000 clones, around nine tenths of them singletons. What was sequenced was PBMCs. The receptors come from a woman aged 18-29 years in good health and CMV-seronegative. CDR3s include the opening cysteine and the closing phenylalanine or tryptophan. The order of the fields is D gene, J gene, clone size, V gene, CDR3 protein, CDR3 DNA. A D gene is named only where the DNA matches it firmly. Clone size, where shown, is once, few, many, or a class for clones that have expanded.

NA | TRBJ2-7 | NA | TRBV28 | CASSPRTTSEQYF | TGTGCCAGCAGTCCGAGAACTACATCCGAGCAGTACTTC
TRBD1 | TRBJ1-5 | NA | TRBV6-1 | CASCRDRGNQPQHF | TGTGCCAGCTGCCGGGACAGGGGCAATCAGCCCCAGCATTTT
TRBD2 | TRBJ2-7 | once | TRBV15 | CATSYGASGNREQYF | TGTGCCACCAGCTATGGGGCTAGCGGGAATCGCGAGCAGTACTTC
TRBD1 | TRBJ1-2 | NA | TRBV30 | CAWRWDSRSYGYTF | TGTGCCTGGAGATGGGACAGTCGGTCCTATGGCTACACCTTC
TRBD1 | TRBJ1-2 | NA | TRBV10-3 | CAITGGQESYGYTF | TGTGCCATCACTGGGGGACAGGAAAGCTATGGCTACACCTTC
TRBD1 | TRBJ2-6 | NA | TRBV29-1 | CSVEDPDRVLANVLTF | TGCAGCGTTGAAGATCCCGACAGGGTGCTGGCCAACGTCCTGACTTTC
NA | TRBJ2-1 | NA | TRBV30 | CAWSVLERLGEQFF | TGTGCCTGGAGTGTACTAGAACGTTTGGGTGAGCAGTTCTTC
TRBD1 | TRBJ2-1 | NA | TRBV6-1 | CASSATGDEQFF | TGTGCCAGCAGCGCAACAGGGGATGAGCAGTTCTTC
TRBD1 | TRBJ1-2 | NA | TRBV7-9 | CASSVGQGPDYGYTF | TGTGCCAGCAGCGTAGGACAGGGCCCCGACTATGGCTACACCTTC
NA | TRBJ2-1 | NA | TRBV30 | CALGTGSSYNEQFF | TGTGCCCTCGGAACAGGGAGCTCCTACAATGAGCAGTTCTTC
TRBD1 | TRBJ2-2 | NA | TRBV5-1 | CASSVDRGRNTGELFF | TGCGCCAGCAGCGTTGACAGGGGGCGAAACACCGGGGAGCTGTTTTTT
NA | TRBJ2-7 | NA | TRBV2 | CASTPPGAYEQYF | TGTGCCAGCACTCCCCCCGGTGCCTACGAGCAGTACTTC
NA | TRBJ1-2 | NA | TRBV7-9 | CASSLVGAPSGYGYTF | TGTGCCAGCAGCTTAGTGGGGGCGCCTTCTGGGTATGGCTACACCTTC
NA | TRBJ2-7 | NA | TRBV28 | CASSLPSSGYEQYF | TGTGCCAGCAGTCTGCCTAGCTCTGGGTACGAGCAGTACTTC
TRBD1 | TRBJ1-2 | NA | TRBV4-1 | CASSQGGTVHNYGYTF | TGCGCCAGCAGCCAAGGGGGGACAGTGCATAACTATGGCTACACCTTC
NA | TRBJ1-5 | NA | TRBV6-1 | CASSLASGQPQHF | TGTGCCAGCAGCCTAGCCTCGGGGCAGCCCCAGCATTTT
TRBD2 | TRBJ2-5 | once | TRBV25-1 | CASSENIGLAVQETQYF | TGTGCCAGCAGTGAAAATATCGGACTAGCGGTCCAAGAGACCCAGTACTTC
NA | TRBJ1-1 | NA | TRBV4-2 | CASSQDGEKAFF | TGTGCCAGCAGCCAAGACGGGGAGAAAGCTTTCTTT
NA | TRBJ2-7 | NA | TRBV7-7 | CASNAGRGVGEQYF | TGTGCCAGCAACGCAGGCAGGGGGGTTGGCGAGCAGTACTTC
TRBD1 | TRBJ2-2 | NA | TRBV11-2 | CASSFPTGGNTGELFF | TGTGCCAGCAGCTTCCCGACAGGGGGAAACACCGGGGAGCTGTTTTTT
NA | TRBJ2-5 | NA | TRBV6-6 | CASSPSRETQYF | TGTGCCAGCAGTCCTAGTCGGGAGACCCAGTACTTC
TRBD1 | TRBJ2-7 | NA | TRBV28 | CASSLATGGGQYF | TGTGCCAGCAGTTTGGCAACAGGGGGCGGGCAGTACTTC
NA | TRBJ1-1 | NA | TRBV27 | CASSLNLNTEAFF | TGTGCCAGCAGTTTGAACTTGAACACTGAAGCTTTCTTT
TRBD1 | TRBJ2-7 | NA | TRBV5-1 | CASSLAGDRGYRSYEQYF | TGCGCCAGCAGCTTGGCCGGCGACAGGGGGTATCGGTCCTACGAGCAGTACTTC
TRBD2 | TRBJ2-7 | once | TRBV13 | CASSQKPLAGDFYEQYF | TGTGCCAGCAGCCAAAAGCCCCTAGCGGGAGATTTCTACGAGCAGTACTTC
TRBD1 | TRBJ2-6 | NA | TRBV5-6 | CASRTLGTALSGANVLTF | TGTGCCAGCAGGACCCTCGGGACAGCTCTCTCTGGGGCCAACGTCCTGACTTTC
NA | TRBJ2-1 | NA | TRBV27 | CASSFKGRGQFF | TGTGCCAGCAGTTTTAAAGGGAGAGGGCAGTTCTTC
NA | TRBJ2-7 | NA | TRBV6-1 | CASSEFSPAREQYF | TGTGCCAGCAGTGAATTTAGCCCAGCTAGGGAGCAGTACTTC
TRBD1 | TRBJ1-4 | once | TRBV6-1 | CASSGGQGWWGKYEKLFF | TGTGCCAGCAGTGGGGGACAGGGATGGTGGGGTAAATATGAAAAACTGTTTTTT
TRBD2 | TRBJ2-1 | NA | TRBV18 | CASSPLAGSSYNEQFF | TGTGCCAGCTCACCGCTAGCGGGGAGCTCCTACAATGAGCAGTTCTTC
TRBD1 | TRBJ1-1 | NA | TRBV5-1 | CASSPLDRDTEAFF | TGCGCCAGCAGCCCATTGGACAGGGACACTGAAGCTTTCTTT
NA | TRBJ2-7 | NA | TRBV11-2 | CASSLGRDSPREQYF | TGTGCCAGCAGCTTGGGCAGGGATTCTCCCCGAGAGCAGTACTTC
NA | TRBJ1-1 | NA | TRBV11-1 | CASSPTRLSKAFF | TGTGCCAGCAGCCCTACCCGACTGAGCAAAGCTTTCTTT
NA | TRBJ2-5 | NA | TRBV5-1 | CASSLDTVMGETQYF | TGCGCCAGCAGCTTGGACACAGTAATGGGAGAGACCCAGTACTTC
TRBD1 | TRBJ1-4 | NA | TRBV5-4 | CASSEGQGREKLFF | TGTGCCAGCAGCGAGGGACAGGGAAGGGAAAAACTGTTTTTT
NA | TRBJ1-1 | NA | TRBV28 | CASSYGGHTEAFF | TGTGCCAGCAGTTACGGGGGTCACACTGAAGCTTTCTTT
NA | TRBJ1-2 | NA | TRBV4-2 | CASSQAGQGAGGYTF | TGTGCCAGCAGCCAAGCGGGTCAGGGCGCAGGTGGCTACACCTTC
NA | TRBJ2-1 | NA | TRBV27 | CASSLSGGGRVEQFF | TGTGCCAGCAGTTTATCGGGAGGGGGAAGGGTTGAGCAGTTCTTC
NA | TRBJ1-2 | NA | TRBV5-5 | CASSLAGFYGYTF | TGTGCCAGCAGCTTGGCAGGATTCTATGGCTACACCTTC
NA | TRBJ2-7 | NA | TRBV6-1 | CASSEYPDTYEQYF | TGTGCCAGCAGTGAATACCCAGATACCTACGAGCAGTACTTC
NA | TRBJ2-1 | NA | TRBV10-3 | CAIRAGNEQFF | TGTGCCATCAGGGCGGGGAATGAGCAGTTCTTC
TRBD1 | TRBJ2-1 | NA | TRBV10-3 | CAMTARDRANEQFF | TGTGCCATGACCGCACGGGACAGGGCCAATGAGCAGTTCTTC
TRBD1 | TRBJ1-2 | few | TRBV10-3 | CALRTGANYGYTF | TGTGCCCTTCGGACAGGAGCTAACTATGGCTACACCTTC
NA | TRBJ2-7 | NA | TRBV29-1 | CSARAGGNYEQYF | TGCAGCGCCCGAGCCGGGGGAAACTACGAGCAGTACTTC
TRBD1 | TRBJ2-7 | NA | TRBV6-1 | CASSGQPGQGPNEQYF | TGTGCCAGCAGTGGGCAGCCCGGACAGGGCCCCAACGAGCAGTACTTC
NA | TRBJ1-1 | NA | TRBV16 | CASSPVAGKQNTEAFF | TGTGCCAGCAGCCCTGTGGCAGGCAAACAGAACACTGAAGCTTTCTTT
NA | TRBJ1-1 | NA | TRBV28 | CASLPRGENTEAFF | TGTGCCAGCTTGCCCCGGGGGGAGAACACTGAAGCTTTCTTT
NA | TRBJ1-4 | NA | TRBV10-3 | CAISESGRNEKLFF | TGTGCCATCAGTGAGTCAGGCAGGAATGAAAAACTGTTTTTT
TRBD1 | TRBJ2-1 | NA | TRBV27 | CASSRPGGQGLNEQFF | TGTGCCAGCAGCCGTCCAGGGGGACAGGGGCTGAATGAGCAGTTCTTC
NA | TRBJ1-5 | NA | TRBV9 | CASSIEGGNQPQHF | TGTGCCAGCAGCATCGAGGGGGGCAATCAGCCCCAGCATTTT
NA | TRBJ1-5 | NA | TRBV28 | CASSLSRFQPQHF | TGTGCCAGCAGTTTATCGCGGTTTCAGCCCCAGCATTTT